Listed below are T cell receptor beta chains from one sample, sequenced in a study of Siglec-9 on CD8 T cells in melanoma. Sequencing was performed with immunoSEQ multiplex PCR; in TCRdb, only in-frame clones are kept and a portion is missing. This listing includes 20 to 25 clones. Sequencing was done on a sample of Siglec-9- CD8+ T cells sorted from the tumor. These receptors came from a human donor with melanoma. Both conserved end residues are trimmed from each CDR3. The order of the fields is CDR3 protein, CDR3 length, J gene, V gene.

CDR3 protein: ASSPGTLANTQY; CDR3 length: 12; J gene: TRBJ2-3; V gene: TRBV4-3
CDR3 protein: ASSIGIGVHEQY; CDR3 length: 12; J gene: TRBJ2-7; V gene: TRBV9
CDR3 protein: ASSQPTGENTEAF; CDR3 length: 13; J gene: TRBJ1-1; V gene: TRBV4-1
CDR3 protein: ASSASTRQSRANVLT; CDR3 length: 15; J gene: TRBJ2-6; V gene: TRBV10-1
CDR3 protein: ASSGTDLNTEAF; CDR3 length: 12; J gene: TRBJ1-1; V gene: TRBV5-1
CDR3 protein: ASSSGNQPQH; CDR3 length: 10; J gene: TRBJ1-5; V gene: TRBV4-3
CDR3 protein: ASRGQGTYEQY; CDR3 length: 11; J gene: TRBJ2-7; V gene: TRBV4-1